The 10 T cell receptor beta chains listed next were all sequenced from one sample in a study of Graves' ophthalmopathy and Graves' hyperthyroidism. Amplified TCR beta CDR3 regions were obtained using RNA transcripts as template. RT-PCR with HTBI primers came first, then second-round multiplex PCR. TCRdb redid the calling of the multiplex PCR reads with MiXCR, one entry per CDR3 protein. The sample has about 400,000 distinct CDR3 sequences; approximately 20% are singletons. Sequences were obtained from peripheral blood. Source of these receptors: a woman aged 18-30 years with Graves' ophthalmopathy.

This clonotype was found many times. The gene calls are TRBV7-6 and TRBJ1-1; the D gene is possibly TRBD1 (6 bases). The V gene's germline CDR1 is SGHVS and CDR2 FNYEAQ. The CDR3 sequence is 15 residues long. The V gene lost 6 bases and the J gene lost 7 bases, with 21 bases spanning the gap. CDR3 protein: CASSAQQGGQSEAFF. CDR3 DNA: TGTGCCAGCAGTGCTCAACAGGGAGGGCAGAGTGAAGCTTTCTTT.

This clonotype was detected ten times or more. The genes are TRBV7-2 and TRBJ2-7; TRBD1 matches at 8 bases. The germline V gene encodes CDR1 SGHTA and CDR2 FQGNSA. This CDR3 is built from 15 residues. V shed 0 bases and J 0 bases; nucleotides not matched to a gene: 1. CDR3 sequence: CASSLAGQDSYEQYF. CDR3 DNA sequence: TGTGCCAGCAGCTTAGCGGGACAGGACTCCTACGAGCAGTACTTC.

This clonotype was seen at least ten times. In nucleotides, the CDR3 is TGTGCCAGCAGGGGCCCTAGCGGGGGGGCCTACGAGCAGTACTTC. It specifies CASRGPSGGAYEQYF. The rearrangement joins TRBV7-2 to TRBJ2-7; 12 bases are shared with TRBD2. The germline CDR1 and CDR2 sequences are SGHTA and FQGNSA. The CDR3 has 15 amino acids. V was clipped by 6 bases and J by 2 bases; unmatched bases: 5. Together with reference TRBV7-2 and TRBJ2-7, the CDR3 gives the full variable domain: GAGVSQSPSNKVTEKGKDVELRCDPISGHTALYWYRQSLGQGLEFLIYFQGNSAPDKSGLPSDRFSAERTGGSVSTLTIQRTQQEDSAVYLCASRGPSGGAYEQYFGPGTRLTVT.

This clonotype has at least ten counts. This chain links TRBV28 with TRBJ1-1; TRBD1 is a possible D gene (5 bases). The CDR3 loop spans 14 amino acids. Trimming took 2 bases from V and 6 from J, leaving 13 bases between them. Germline V lookup: CDR1 MDHEN, CDR2 SYDVKM. The CDR3 spells CASSLGQGDPEAFF. Written as DNA, the CDR3 is TGTGCCAGCAGTTTAGGGCAGGGTGACCCTGAAGCTTTCTTT.

On this clonotype itself: The CDR3 end shows no conserved phenylalanine or tryptophan, and so a read error is likely. V usage is TRBV6-1 and J usage is TRBJ2-2; either TRBD1 or TRBD2 may supply D (5 bases each). CDR3 length: 15 residues. Germline CDR1 reads MNHNS; CDR2 reads SASEGT. Written as DNA, the CDR3 is TGTGCTAGCAGTGAACGGGGCGTAGTCACCGGGGAGCTGTTTCTT. Amino acid sequence: CASSERGVVTGELFL.

This clonotype showed up many times. The genes are TRBV7-2 and TRBJ2-5; the match to TRBD2 covers 10 bases. This CDR3 has 17 amino acids. From germline, CDR1 is SGHTA and CDR2 FQGNSA. Losses at the gene ends were 3 bases for V and 7 bases for J; bases not matched to a gene: 14. The CDR3 region has the DNA TGTGCCAGCAGCTTCACTACTAGCGGGGACTCGAGGGGGACCCAGTACTTC. This codes for CASSFTTSGDSRGTQYF.

At least ten counts were recorded for this clonotype. The CDR3 coding sequence is TGTGCCAGCGAGGGAAGGAGGAATCAGCCCCAGCATTTT. This encodes CASEGRRNQPQHF. The chain combines TRBV28 with TRBJ1-5; D is undetermined. Looked up from germline, CDR1 is MDHEN and CDR2 is SYDVKM. This CDR3 comprises 13 residues. The V and J ends lost 8 bases and 4 bases respectively, with 12 bases between them.

This clonotype was observed at least ten times. The chain links TRBV25-1 to TRBJ2-5; D gene unclear. The V gene's germline CDR1 is MGHDK and CDR2 SYGVNS. The CDR3 sequence is 14 residues long. Trimming removed 2 bases from V and 2 bases from J, with 9 bases in between. The CDR3 protein is CASSERRPQETQYF. DNA for the CDR3: TGTGCCAGCAGTGAACGCAGGCCGCAAGAGACCCAGTACTTC.

The sample holds many counts of this clonotype. This chain connects TRBV28 to TRBJ2-5, with 9 bases fitting TRBD1. CDR1 and CDR2 from the germline V gene are MDHEN and SYDVKM. This CDR3 has 15 amino acids. The V segment lost 5 bases and the J segment 3 bases; nucleotides outside the gene matches: 7. CDR3 amino acids: CASSTRDREEETQYF. CDR3 DNA sequence: TGTGCCAGCAGTACTAGGGACAGGGAGGAAGAGACCCAGTACTTC. Based on the CDR3 plus reference TRBV28 and TRBJ2-5, the full variable domain is DVKVTQSSRYLVKRTGEKVFLECVQDMDHENMFWYRQDPGLGLRLIYFSYDVKMKEKGDIPEGYSVSREKKERFSLILESASTNQTSMYLCASSTRDREEETQYFGPGTRLLVL.

Ten or more counts support this clonotype. This sequence joins TRBV11-1 and TRBJ2-7; no clear D. CDR1 SGHAT and CDR2 FQDESV come from the germline V gene (reference sequence). V was shortened by 5 bases and J by 4 bases, with 21 bases between the two germline ends. The CDR3 contains 16 residues. CDR3: CASSPSWRRKPYEQYF. The CDR3 nucleotides read TGTGCCAGCAGCCCGTCGTGGCGGAGAAAGCCTTACGAGCAGTACTTC.